The 27 T cell receptor beta chains presented below share a single source sample, sequenced in a study of shared clonotypes between healthy human individuals. Produced via immunoSEQ multiplex PCR; TCRdb's table is partial and in-frame only. The sample holds hundreds of thousands of clones, 80% to 95% seen once. Selected positively for CCR7 and CD45RO-negative, naive CD8 cells excluded terminally differentiated effector memory CD45RA+ cells. What was sequenced was naive CD8+ T cells sorted from blood. These TCRs come from a man aged 25-40 years in good health.

The chain combines TRBV27 with TRBJ2-7; the D gene is possibly TRBD2 (8 bases). The V gene lost 5 bases and the J gene lost 2 bases, with 16 bases spanning the gap. The CDR3 totals 15 residues. CDR1 is MNHEY and CDR2 is SMNVEV in the germline V gene (reference sequence). The CDR3 here is CASSSYSGTAYEQYF. In DNA, the CDR3 is TGTGCCAGCAGTAGCTATAGCGGGACAGCCTACGAGCAGTACTTC.

The rearrangement joins TRBV19 to TRBJ2-7; D perhaps matches TRBD2 (6 bases). This CDR3 contains 14 residues. Germline CDR1 reads LNHDA; CDR2 reads SQIVND (reference sequence). V lost 4 bases and J lost 5, with 15 bases in between. The CDR3 sequence is CASSTTRLVHEQYF. In nucleotides, the CDR3 is TGTGCCAGTAGTACAACTAGACTAGTCCACGAGCAGTACTTC.

V usage is TRBV28 and J usage is TRBJ2-2; TRBD2 matches at 10 bases. Germline loops: CDR1 MDHEN, CDR2 SYDVKM. The V gene end was trimmed by 4 bases and the J gene end by 0 bases; junction bases not matched to a gene: 17. The CDR3 extends over 21 amino acids. The chain's CDR3 is CASSSHFIIAGGLANTGELFF. The DNA of the CDR3 is TGTGCCAGCAGTTCCCATTTTATAATAGCGGGAGGACTCGCGAACACCGGGGAGCTGTTTTTT.

This sequence joins TRBV27 and TRBJ2-3; 7 bases match TRBD1. The CDR3 loop spans 13 amino acids. CDR1 is MNHEY, CDR2 SMNVEV, per germline (reference sequence). Losses at the gene ends were 10 bases for V and 2 bases for J; bases not matched to a gene: 6. The CDR3 protein is CAIAGTATDTQYF. For the CDR3, the DNA is TGTGCCATCGCCGGGACAGCCACAGATACGCAGTATTTT.

This chain uses TRBV28 with TRBJ2-7, with TRBD1 identical over 11 bases. From germline, CDR1 is MDHEN and CDR2 SYDVKM. V lost 6 bases and J lost 5; bases outside the gene matches: 6. There are 14 residues in the CDR3. CDR3 bases: TGTGCCAGCAGCAATTGGGGACAGGGGGACGAGCAGTACTTC. Amino acid sequence: CASSNWGQGDEQYF.

This clone was recorded only once. V gene TRBV29-1 combines with J gene TRBJ2-7; D remains ambiguous. The CDR3 has 11 amino acids. From germline, CDR1 is SQVTM and CDR2 ANQGSEA. Trimming removed 3 bases from V and 6 bases from J, with 9 bases in between. The CDR3 coding sequence is TGCAGCGTTGAGGGAAGACGCGAGCAGTACTTC. It specifies CSVEGRREQYF.

The rearrangement links TRBV27 to TRBJ2-7; D uncertain. This CDR3 region has 14 residues. V gave up 8 bases and J gave up 3 bases, with 17 bases separating them. Germline CDR1 MNHEY, CDR2 SMNVEV (reference sequence). The CDR3 protein is CASSPYLTGYEQYF. As DNA, the CDR3 is TGTGCCAGCTCCCCCTACCTCACGGGCTACGAGCAGTACTTC.

The CDR3 DNA follows: TGTGCCAGCAGCTTTCCGAGCTCCTACGAGCAGTACTTC. Translating gives CASSFPSSYEQYF. The J gene is TRBJ2-7, the V gene TRBV13; D gene ambiguous. Germline V gene data show CDR1 as PRHDT and CDR2 as FYEKMQ (reference sequence). This CDR3 region has 13 residues. V was pared by 3 bases and J by 0 bases, with 6 bases between.

The V call is TRBV7-2, the J call TRBJ1-5, with TRBD1 matching 9 bases. CDR1 and CDR2 (germline): SGHTA, FQGNSA. The CDR3 is 14 residues long. The V gene end was trimmed by 6 bases and the J gene end by 2 bases; junction bases not matched to a gene: 2. CDR3 coding DNA: TGTGCCAGCAGTCGGACAGGGGGCAATCAGCCCCAGCATTTT. Its translation: CASSRTGGNQPQHF.

This clone was detected once. The chain has TRBV27 and TRBJ1-2; 7 nucleotides line up with TRBD1. This CDR3 is built from 12 residues. Looked up from germline, CDR1 is MNHEY and CDR2 is SMNVEV (reference sequence). The junction had 4 bases not matched to a gene; V was cut back by 4 bases and J by 8 bases. CDR3 sequence (DNA): TGTGCCAGCAGTTCCACAGGGGCCGGCTACACCTTC. The encoded protein is CASSSTGAGYTF.

This clone occurred a few times. The rearrangement uses TRBV6-5 and TRBJ2-7; 7 nucleotides line up with TRBD2. V shed 6 bases, J shed 2 bases, and the junction held 4 bases outside the gene matches. The CDR3 spans 13 residues. Germline V gene sequence: CDR1 MNHEY, CDR2 SVGAGI. The CDR3 loop reads CASRKGTTYEQYF. The CDR3, as DNA: TGTGCCAGCAGAAAAGGGACTACCTACGAGCAGTACTTC.

The rearrangement joins TRBV7-9 to TRBJ1-2, with D perhaps TRBD1 (5 bases). Germline CDR1 is SEHNR and CDR2 is FQNEAQ (reference sequence). The CDR3 loop spans 12 amino acids. V shed 4 bases and J shed 12 bases, with 15 bases lying between them. CDR3 bases: TGTGCCAGCAGCTATTGGGGGGACGGCCACACCTTC. It specifies CASSYWGDGHTF.

J is TRBJ2-6 and V is TRBV7-3, with 11 positions matching TRBD1. V trimming: 5 bases; J trimming: 7 bases; junction bases outside the gene matches: 7. Germline CDR1 and CDR2: SGHTA and FQGTGA. CDR3 length: 16 residues. The chain's CDR3 is CASSHTDRGPANVLTF. CDR3 bases: TGTGCCAGCAGCCATACGGACAGGGGGCCTGCCAACGTCCTGACTTTC.

The V and J genes are TRBV6-1 and TRBJ2-7, with TRBD2 matching over 10 bases. Germline trimming cut 9 bases from V and 2 bases from J; bases unmatched to any gene: 4. Germline V gene lookup returns CDR1 MNHNS and CDR2 SASEGT. The CDR3 loop spans 13 amino acids. CDR3 DNA: TGTGCCAGTCGAGCGGGAGGGCCCTACGAGCAGTACTTC. This encodes CASRAGGPYEQYF.

The rearrangement joins TRBV6-6 to TRBJ1-4; no clear D gene. The CDR3 is 14 amino acids. The germline CDR1 and CDR2 sequences are MNHNY and SVGAGI (reference sequence). V was clipped by 4 bases and J by 3 bases, with 9 bases between them. CDR3 coding DNA: TGTGCCAGCAGTTGGGTATCAGCTAATGAAAAACTGTTTTTT. As protein: CASSWVSANEKLFF.

This clone has only one observation. The chain uses TRBV4-1 and TRBJ2-7, with D unresolved. Trimming removed 1 base at V and 0 bases at J, with 10 bases between. Germline V gene sequence: CDR1 MGHRA, CDR2 YSYEKL. The CDR3 extends over 15 amino acids. The CDR3 DNA reads TGCGCCAGCAGCCAAGGGACCGATAGCTCCTACGAGCAGTACTTC. Its translation: CASSQGTDSSYEQYF.

The chain links TRBV13 to TRBJ2-1; D remains unclear. The CDR3 loop spans 13 amino acids. CDR1 is PRHDT, CDR2 FYEKMQ, per germline (reference sequence). The ends were cut back, 0 bases at V and 4 bases at J, with 4 bases in the middle. CDR3 sequence reads: CASSLGGYNEQFF. CDR3 coding DNA: TGTGCCAGCAGCTTAGGCGGTTACAATGAGCAGTTCTTC.

V usage is TRBV7-8 and J usage is TRBJ2-7; the match to TRBD2 covers 8 bases. The J segment lost 2 bases and the V segment lost 1 base, leaving 7 bases of the junction unmatched. Germline-derived CDR1 and CDR2 are SGHVS and FQNEAQ. CDR3 length equals 16 residues. CDR3 sequence reads: CASSLVTGGPPYEQYF. The CDR3 coding sequence is TGTGCCAGCAGCTTAGTCACGGGAGGGCCGCCCTACGAGCAGTACTTC.

The rearrangement links TRBV7-9 to TRBJ2-7; 8 bases agree with TRBD2. V trimming: 4 bases; J trimming: 2 bases; junction bases outside the gene matches: 7. Germline lookup yields CDR1 SEHNR and CDR2 FQNEAQ (reference sequence). The CDR3 sequence is 15 residues long. The CDR3 sequence: CASSSREGHAYEQYF. The CDR3, as DNA: TGTGCCAGCAGCTCCCGGGAGGGTCACGCCTACGAGCAGTACTTC.

The chain carries TRBV27 and TRBJ2-7; 9 bases agree with TRBD2. The J segment lost 7 bases and the V segment lost 2 bases, leaving 12 bases of the junction unmatched. The CDR3 extends over 16 amino acids. Germline CDR1 and CDR2: MNHEY and SMNVEV (reference sequence). The chain's CDR3 is CASSLIDASGAREQYF. In DNA form, the CDR3 reads TGTGCCAGCAGTTTAATCGACGCTAGCGGGGCAAGGGAGCAGTACTTC.

The chain links TRBV25-1 to TRBJ2-7; D might be TRBD1 (7 bases). Trimming shortened V by 8 bases and J by 5 bases, and 13 bases separated the two germline ends. CDR3 length: 12 residues. The germline V gene has CDR1 MGHDK and CDR2 SYGVNS. Here the CDR3 DNA reads TGTGCCAGCGGGCGGGACAGTAACGAGCAGTACTTC. Translating gives CASGRDSNEQYF.

This chain uses TRBV10-3 with TRBJ1-1; possible D gene TRBD1, 6 bases. In germline, CDR1 is ENHRY, CDR2 SYGVKD. The length of the CDR3 is 15 residues. V lost 2 bases and J 1 base, leaving 11 bases between the germline ends. As DNA, the CDR3 is TGTGCCATCAGTGAGGGGGGCAGAACGAACACTGAAGCTTTCTTT. It translates to CAISEGGRTNTEAFF.

The chain combines TRBV5-6 with TRBJ1-5, with 9 bases lining up with TRBD1. Germline V CDR1 and CDR2: SGHDT, YYEEEE. Trimming cost V 2 bases and J 3 bases; bases outside gene matches: 3. CDR3 length: 15 amino acids. CDR3 in amino acids: CASSFGTGLNQPQHF. CDR3 bases: TGTGCCAGCAGCTTCGGGACAGGGCTCAATCAGCCCCAGCATTTT.

V is TRBV7-6 and J is TRBJ2-1; D ambiguous. CDR1 is SGHVS and CDR2 is FNYEAQ in the germline V gene. V was pared by 3 bases and J by 8 bases, with 11 bases between. The CDR3 runs 13 residues. Here the CDR3 DNA reads TGTGCCAGCAGCTTTAATTCTCCCGATGAGCAGTTCTTC. Translation gives CASSFNSPDEQFF.

The rearrangement uses TRBV7-9 and TRBJ2-5; 9 bases agree with TRBD1. Germline V CDR1 and CDR2: SEHNR, FQNEAQ (reference sequence). The CDR3 length is 15 residues. Trimming removed 8 bases from V and 3 bases from J; junction bases left unmatched: 10. In nucleotides, the CDR3 is TGTGCCAGCTCGTCGACGGACAGGGGAAAAGAGACCCAGTACTTC. Amino acids: CASSSTDRGKETQYF.

V usage is TRBV4-3 and J usage is TRBJ2-4; 7 positions match TRBD2. Losses at the gene ends were 0 bases for V and 5 bases for J; bases not matched to a gene: 7. The germline CDR1 and CDR2 sequences are LGHNA and YSLEER. The CDR3 is 16 residues long. CDR3 sequence (DNA): TGCGCCAGCAGCCAAGATTTAAGGAGCGGGGAAAACATTCAGTACTTC. Amino acids: CASSQDLRSGENIQYF.

The V call is TRBV10-2, the J call TRBJ2-7; D gene ambiguous. The CDR3 is 12 amino acids. The V and J ends lost 3 bases and 2 bases respectively, with 5 bases between them. The germline V gene encodes CDR1 WSHSY and CDR2 SAAADI. CDR3 sequence: CASSDSPYEQYF. CDR3 DNA sequence: TGCGCCAGCAGTGACAGCCCCTACGAGCAGTACTTC.